Sequencing of this T cell receptor (beta chain) was carried out in a study of early T cells in non-severe SARS-CoV-2 infection (dated by TCRdb to the early 2020s). For the study in its entirety: TCR sequencing used bulk RNA from unsorted whole blood, so alpha and beta chains could not be paired. On the study overall, not on this receptor specifically: VDJdb matching was skewed toward anti-spike CD8 responses, so virus-specific expansions were likely underestimated and private and CD4 specificities were missed.

The library was built by means of 5' RACE. Instrument on record: NextSeq 500. Unique molecular identifiers were attached to individual cDNA molecules in the TCR library protocol so that sequencing error and PCR bias could be corrected. Both TCR alpha and beta chains were sequenced, and tight co-correlation was observed between alpha and beta sequence abundances in each sample. Turning to the authors' computational methods: Decombinator V4 was used to annotate TCR sequences for V gene, J gene and CDR3. TCRs were defined as expanded if a significant change between any two time points was detected under a Poisson model with p below 0.0001. Abundances of TCRs were expressed as counts per million after normalisation to the total number of TCRs sequenced in each sample. TRAV1-2 paired with TRAJ12, TRAJ20 or TRAJ33 defined MAIT TCRs, while TRAV10 paired with TRAJ18 defined iNKT TCRs. VDJdb, accessed on 1 November 2021, was searched for TCRs annotated for CMV, EBV and SARS-CoV-2, and TCRs annotated for more than one antigen were excluded. TCRdb handled the public reads itself, with Q25 trimming in fastp and clone calling in MiXCR, and kept productive beta chains. Merged by CDR3 protein, the rows form single entries marked with the most common genes and DNA. The V and J calls here are based on TCRdb, not the publication. This sample is represented by about 83,000 distinct CDR3 sequences; around 15% of them were singletons. The top ten constitute about 1.5% of the sample.

A case-control design nested within a healthcare worker cohort in London, UK, was used, with weekly nasopharyngeal swab PCR tests and blood sampling performed. Between 23 and 31 March 2020, the week of the UK lockdown, healthcare workers were enrolled and then followed up weekly for as long as 16 weeks. This clonotype was recorded at least ten times. This clone's antigen is unknown. No base quality values were provided; no much bigger clone lies one nucleotide off. CDR1 and CDR2 are drawn from the germline V gene: MNHEY, SVGAGI. Deletion took 2 bases off V and 1 base off J, with a span of 11 bases between the germline ends. Reading from cysteine to phenylalanine, the CDR3 counts 15 amino acids. Just the 45-base CDR3 DNA is kept, in frame starting at base 1.

The V and J genes are TRBV6-5 and TRBJ1-1; the D gene cannot be named for sure. This TCR was sampled from an adult who was a healthcare worker with PCR-confirmed SARS-CoV-2 infection or an uninfected control (not recorded which). What was sequenced was whole blood. The bases read TGTGCCAGCAGTTACGCCGGACTGAAGAACACTGAAGCTTTCTTT. Translated, this gives CASSYAGLKNTEAFF.